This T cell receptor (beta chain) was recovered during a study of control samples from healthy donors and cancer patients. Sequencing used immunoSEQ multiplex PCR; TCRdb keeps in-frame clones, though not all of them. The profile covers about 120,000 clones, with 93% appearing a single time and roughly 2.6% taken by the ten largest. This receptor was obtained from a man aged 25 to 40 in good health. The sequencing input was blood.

The CDR3 protein is CASSYGPGVTEAFF. The DNA for the CDR3 is TGTGCCAGCAGTTACGGGCCGGGGGTCACTGAAGCTTTCTTT. This sequence joins TRBV6-5 and TRBJ1-1; D is possibly TRBD1 (5 bases). Trimming pared 2 bases from V and 4 bases from J, leaving 11 bases between. Germline lookup yields CDR1 MNHEY and CDR2 SVGAGI. The CDR3 length is 14 residues.